The source of this T cell receptor (beta chain) is a study of T cell responses to AZD1222 COVID-19 vaccine. Study-level information: Second-dose recipients at about 4 or about 12 weeks were treated as one pooled group. The study, taken as a whole, reports: Donors were largely white British and mainly female; clonal diversity was possibly underestimated. Unmutated variant regions reportedly attract nearly half of all spike-specific TCRs.

Points on this clone: The antigen is undetermined.

The data were produced by immunoSEQ multiplex PCR, yet TCRdb's version contains in-frame clones alone and is incomplete. The sample consists of roughly 45,000 clones, about 83% of them appearing once. V lost 9 bases and J 2 bases, leaving 8 bases between the germline ends. The CDR3 covers 13 residues. Looked up from germline, CDR1 is LNHDA and CDR2 is SQIVND (reference sequence). Sequencing used peripheral blood, obtained on day 0 of AZD1222 vaccination. The receptor was derived from an adult in good health. The chain has TRBV19 and TRBJ2-6; TRBD1 or TRBD2 may be the D gene (5 bases each). The CDR3 here is CASRDAGANVLTF. CDR3 DNA sequence: TGTGCCAGCAGGGACGCTGGGGCCAACGTCCTGACTTTC.